This T cell receptor beta chain was captured by sequencing in a study of blood T cell repertoires in COVID-19. The CDR3 is 14 residues long. Germline V gene lookup returns CDR1 MNHEY and CDR2 SVGEGT. The V gene lost 7 bases and the J gene lost 0 bases, with 10 bases spanning the gap. Original data processing: The authors estimated nucleated cell counts from reference gene primer amplification. Using immunoSEQ multiplex PCR, the repertoire was profiled, and TCRdb retains in-frame clones only, with some absent. That table is the source of V, J and clone size, and D and trimming were worked out from the DNA. The table lists 350,000 to 500,000 clones, around 90% of them singletons.

This TCR derives from a man younger than 30 with COVID-19, enrolled during active disease. The sequencing input was peripheral blood. The chain couples TRBV6-2 or TRBV6-3 to TRBJ1-5; D ambiguous. The chain's CDR3 is CASTPGVSNQPQHF. The CDR3 nucleotides are TGTGCCAGCACCCCGGGAGTTAGCAATCAGCCCCAGCATTTT.